These T cell receptor beta chains were read from a single sample in a study of cytomegalovirus exposure and HLA in healthy donors. TCRdb's copy holds only in-frame clones and misses some; the assay was immunoSEQ multiplex PCR. Of 100,000 to 150,000 clones in the sample, 78% are singletons; the top ten hold approximately 6%. Sequencing was done on a sample of PBMCs. The receptors were sampled from a woman between 35 and 50 years old in good health and CMV-seronegative. CDR3s include the opening cysteine and the closing phenylalanine or tryptophan. A D gene is named only where the DNA matches it firmly. A clone size is listed for some rows: how often the clone was seen (once, few, many), or a class if it is expanded.

d_gene | j_gene | v_gene | abundance | CDR3aa | CDR3nt
- | TRBJ2-2 | TRBV9 | - | CASSVGLAFTGELFF | TGTGCCAGCAGCGTAGGGCTAGCGTTCACGGGGGAGCTGTTTTTT
TRBD1 | TRBJ2-7 | TRBV7-9 | few | CASSQTGTGQYEQYF | TGTGCCAGCAGCCAAACCGGGACAGGACAGTACGAGCAGTACTTC
- | TRBJ2-5 | TRBV4-2 | few | CASSQDSLGGETQYF | TGTGCCAGCAGCCAAGACTCTCTTGGGGGGGAGACCCAGTACTTC
- | TRBJ2-1 | TRBV7-9 | few | CASSLADPRQPKQFF | TGTGCCAGCAGCTTAGCGGACCCACGACAGCCTAAGCAGTTCTTC
TRBD1 | TRBJ2-1 | TRBV9 | - | CASSTRDRDNEQFF | TGTGCCAGCAGCACCCGGGACAGGGACAATGAGCAGTTCTTC
TRBD2 | TRBJ2-5 | TRBV7-2 | few | CASSLGAEAGETQYF | TGTGCCAGCAGCTTAGGGGCGGAAGCGGGGGAGACCCAGTACTTC
- | TRBJ2-3 | TRBV5-4 | - | CASSLSKDTQYF | TGTGCCAGCAGCTTGTCTAAAGATACGCAGTATTTT
- | TRBJ1-4 | TRBV5-1 | - | CASRPWGGEKLFF | TGCGCCAGCAGACCCTGGGGCGGTGAAAAACTGTTTTTT
- | TRBJ2-1 | TRBV9 | - | CASSLTARIDPVSYNEQFF | TGTGCCAGCAGTTTAACGGCGCGGATTGACCCAGTCTCCTACAATGAGCAGTTCTTC
- | TRBJ2-6 | TRBV28 | - | CASSRLPISGANVLTF | TGTGCCAGCAGCCGCCTACCCATTTCTGGGGCCAACGTCCTGACTTTC
TRBD1 | TRBJ1-1 | TRBV10-3 | once | CAISGTGRAEAFF | TGTGCCATCAGTGGGACAGGGAGGGCTGAAGCTTTCTTT
TRBD2 | TRBJ2-3 | TRBV2 | - | CASSERGGSTDTQYF | TGTGCCAGCAGTGAACGGGGAGGGAGCACAGATACGCAGTATTTT
- | TRBJ2-3 | TRBV7-9 | - | CSSSLEDTQYF | TGTTCCAGCAGCTTGGAGGATACGCAGTATTTT
TRBD1 | TRBJ2-3 | TRBV29-1 | - | CSVSTGYADTQYF | TGCAGCGTTTCGACAGGGTACGCAGATACGCAGTATTTT
TRBD2 | TRBJ2-7 | TRBV5-1 | - | CASSLGGGGFEQYF | TGCGCCAGCAGCCTTGGTGGGGGGGGGTTCGAGCAGTACTTC
TRBD1 | TRBJ1-2 | TRBV7-2 | once | CASSTSSDRGPGYTF | TGTGCCAGCAGCACTTCGAGTGACAGGGGGCCTGGCTACACCTTC
- | TRBJ2-3 | TRBV19 | - | CASSRQSSTDTQYF | TGTGCCAGTAGTCGACAGAGTAGCACAGATACGCAGTATTTT
- | TRBJ1-1 | TRBV5-6 | once | CASSPESGLGAFF | TGTGCCAGCAGCCCCGAGTCAGGGTTGGGGGCTTTCTTT
- | TRBJ2-7 | TRBV6-4 | - | CASSDYEDRIYEQYF | TGTGCCAGCAGTGACTACGAGGACAGAATCTACGAGCAGTACTTC
- | TRBJ1-4 | TRBV5-6 | - | CASSLGRVSEKLFF | TGTGCCAGCAGCTTGGGGAGGGTATCCGAAAAACTGTTTTTT
- | TRBJ1-2 | TRBV6-1 | - | CASSERTDSIISYGYTF | TGTGCCAGCAGTGAGCGGACAGATTCTATAATCAGCTATGGCTACACCTTC
- | TRBJ2-1 | TRBV28 | - | CASSLIQGGGNTYNEQFF | TGTGCCAGCAGTTTGATACAGGGGGGGGGCAACACCTACAATGAGCAGTTCTTC
- | TRBJ1-1 | TRBV7-6 | few | CASSLAREGGGTEAFF | TGTGCCAGCAGCTTAGCCCGGGAGGGCGGTGGCACTGAAGCTTTCTTT
- | TRBJ2-5 | TRBV27 | once | CASKVSGSRLQETQYF | TGTGCCAGCAAAGTCTCAGGTTCAAGGTTGCAAGAGACCCAGTACTTC
- | TRBJ2-5 | TRBV4-2 | - | CASSQEGRKETQYF | TGTGCCAGCAGCCAAGAGGGCAGAAAAGAGACCCAGTACTTC
TRBD2 | TRBJ2-1 | TRBV18 | - | CASRRGGRGSLDEQFF | TGTGCCAGCCGAAGGGGCGGGAGGGGAAGCTTGGATGAGCAGTTCTTC
- | TRBJ2-2 | TRBV19 | - | CASSLTGELFF | TGTGCCAGTAGTCTTACCGGGGAGCTGTTTTTT
- | TRBJ1-2 | TRBV4-1 | - | CASSHPTGKNYGYTF | TGCGCCAGCAGCCACCCTACAGGGAAGAACTATGGCTACACCTTC
- | TRBJ2-3 | TRBV7-2 | - | CASSLIAGMVDTQYF | TGTGCCAGCAGCTTAATCGCAGGGATGGTAGATACGCAGTATTTT
TRBD1 | TRBJ2-6 | TRBV5-4 | - | CASSFGPGQGAPGANVLTF | TGTGCCAGCAGCTTTGGCCCGGGACAGGGGGCGCCCGGGGCCAACGTCCTGACTTTC
TRBD1 | TRBJ2-2 | TRBV5-1 | - | CASSAGQGRTGELFF | TGCGCCAGCAGCGCGGGACAGGGGAGGACCGGGGAGCTGTTTTTT
- | TRBJ1-6 | TRBV6-5 | - | CATKQVLSYNSPLHF | TGTGCCACCAAACAGGTTCTGAGCTATAATTCACCCCTCCACTTT
TRBD1 | TRBJ2-7 | TRBV4-1 | medium-sized | CASSVGPGGQGREQYF | TGCGCCAGCAGCGTAGGCCCCGGGGGACAGGGTCGAGAGCAGTACTTC
TRBD2 | TRBJ2-1 | TRBV6-4 | - | CASSPTSGRAREQFF | TGTGCCAGCAGTCCGACTAGCGGGAGGGCCCGGGAGCAGTTCTTC
TRBD1 | TRBJ2-2 | TRBV5-4 | few | CASSPPPGQGTGELFF | TGTGCCAGCAGCCCACCGCCGGGACAGGGCACCGGGGAGCTGTTTTTT
TRBD2 | TRBJ2-7 | TRBV28 | few | CASSLVELAGGGEQYF | TGTGCCAGCAGTTTAGTAGAACTAGCGGGAGGTGGGGAGCAGTACTTC
- | TRBJ1-1 | TRBV4-3 | - | CASSQESTHLNTEAFF | TGCGCCAGCAGCCAAGAGAGCACCCACCTGAACACTGAAGCTTTCTTT
- | TRBJ1-1 | TRBV5-1 | - | CASSLGRDTEAFF | TGCGCCAGCAGCTTGGGGAGGGACACTGAAGCTTTCTTT
- | TRBJ2-5 | TRBV4-1 | - | CASSQDLTGSTQYF | TGCGCCAGCAGCCAAGATCTAACGGGGTCGACCCAGTACTTC
TRBD2 | TRBJ2-1 | TRBV11-2 | - | CASSSRAGSNNEQFF | TGTGCCAGCAGCTCACGAGCGGGATCCAACAATGAGCAGTTCTTC
- | TRBJ1-4 | TRBV7-9 | once | CASSRGGYEKLFF | TGTGCCAGCAGCCGGGGGGGATATGAAAAACTGTTTTTT